This T cell receptor (beta chain) is drawn from a study of low-dose radiotherapy and immunotherapy resistance in tumors. Overall study context: A total of 6.5 Gy was given to Cohort 1 as 0.5 Gy per fraction every 2 weeks. Cohort 2 patients were irradiated with 1 Gy every two weeks, reaching 13 Gy over 26 weeks.

Time point noted: before trial treatment. The V and J ends lost 0 bases and 15 bases, in that order; junction bases with no gene match: 8. Germline V lookup: CDR1 DFQATT, CDR2 SNEGSKA (reference sequence). CDR3 length: 13 residues. This clonotype showed up many times. TRAV- and TRBV-specific primers were used for first-strand cDNA, which covered alpha and beta chains. A constant-region primer paired with the V-primer adapter amplified TCRs over about 19 PCR cycles. In vitro transcription amplified the mRNA that had been isolated. TCRdb ran MiXCR on the reads and lists one entry per CDR3 protein. The table shows approximately 89,000 distinct CDR3 sequences, with under 20% occurring only once.

This TCR came from a male donor with prostate cancer. The starting material was PBMCs, obtained before treatment. J is TRBJ2-1 and V is TRBV20-1; TRBD2 agrees at 10 bases. The CDR3 spells CSARDPLAGIGFF. The DNA for the CDR3 is TGCAGTGCTAGAGACCCACTAGCGGGGATAGGGTTCTTC.